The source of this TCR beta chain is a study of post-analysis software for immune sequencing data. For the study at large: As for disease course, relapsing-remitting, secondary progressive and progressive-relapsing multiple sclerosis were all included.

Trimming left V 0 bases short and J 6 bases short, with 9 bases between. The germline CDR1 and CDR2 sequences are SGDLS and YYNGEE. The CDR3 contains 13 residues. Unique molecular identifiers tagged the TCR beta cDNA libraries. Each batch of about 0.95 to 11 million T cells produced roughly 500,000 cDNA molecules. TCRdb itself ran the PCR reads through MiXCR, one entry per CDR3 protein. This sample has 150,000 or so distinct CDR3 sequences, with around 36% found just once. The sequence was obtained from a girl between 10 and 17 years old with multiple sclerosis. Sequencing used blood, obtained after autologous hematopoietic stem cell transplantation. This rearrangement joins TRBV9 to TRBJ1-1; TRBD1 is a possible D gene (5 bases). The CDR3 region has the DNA TGTGCCAGCAGCGTAGGCCTAGGGGCTGAAGCTTTCTTT. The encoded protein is CASSVGLGAEAFF.